This T cell receptor (beta chain) was identified during a study of T cell responses to AZD1222 COVID-19 vaccine. Study background: Second-dose groups at about 4 or about 12 weeks were pooled.

General study points: Following two doses of AZD1222, Spike-specific TCR breadth and depth rose. Sampling that yielded the repertoires occurred only after the peak T cell response. Dominant at 160-218 and 743-854, vaccine-associated CD4 TCRs also spanned spike.

Libraries were prepared by immunoSEQ multiplex PCR; TCRdb keeps only in-frame clonotypes and omits some of them. The table lists about 140,000 clones, 70% to 90% of them singletons. Worth noting for this clone: Its antigen is still unknown.

The material sequenced was peripheral blood, taken on day 0 of AZD1222 vaccination. The receptor comes from an adult in good health.

The CDR3 nucleotides read TGTGCCAGCAGCCAGGACGTCGGTGGCTACACCTTC. Its translation is CASSQDVGGYTF. The chain recombines TRBV5-8 with TRBJ1-2; D gene ambiguous. Germline CDR1 and CDR2: SGHTS and YDEGEE. CDR3 length: 12 residues. V lost 4 bases to trimming and J lost 7 bases, with 11 bases between them.